Sequencing of this T cell receptor (beta chain) was carried out in a study of CD8+CD57+ T cells in acquired aplastic anemia. Study information: DNA from sorted CD4+ and CD8+ cells averaged approximately 3.5 ug. Points from the study as a whole: Overlap between patients and controls comprised just under 30 CD8+ CDR3 sequences.

The study profiled TCR beta VDJ and CDR3 using genomic DNA as template. One entry per CDR3 protein results from TCRdb running MiXCR on the reads. The repertoire holds 250,000 to 300,000 distinct CDR3 sequences, with 45% to 65% as singletons. The sample holds many counts of this clonotype. Its antigen is still unknown. The sequence was collected from a human donor with severe aplastic anemia or a healthy control (not recorded which). The sequencing input was sorted CD4+, CD8+, or CD8+CD57+ T cells (not recorded which) from PBMCs.

The CDR3 nucleotides read TGCAGTGCTAAAGTAGCGGGGGTCCAAGAGACCCAGTACTTC. This gives the protein CSAKVAGVQETQYF. The gene calls are TRBV20-1 and TRBJ2-5; 9 bases are a match to TRBD2. Germline V CDR1 and CDR2: DFQATT, SNEGSKA (reference sequence). The CDR3 extends over 14 amino acids. Trimming cost V 4 bases and J 1 base; bases outside gene matches: 4.